Listed here is a single T cell receptor (beta chain). The antigen is not known. Investigators prepared the TCR beta libraries by applying iRepertoire HTBI primers and Arm-PCR of CDR3 regions. TCRdb re-derived calls from the multiplex PCR reads in MiXCR, one entry per CDR3 protein. This repertoire shows hundreds of thousands of distinct CDR3 sequences, roughly a sixth found once; its top ten account for 20% to 30%. The data belong to a study of regulatory T cells in long-lasting Graves disease. Sample time point: newly diagnosed GD, antithyroid drugs for less than 3 months. PBMC RNA served as the TCR library source. The diagnosis of Graves' disease used American Thyroid Association guidelines. General observations from the study: The persistent group shared 3,000 or so public clonotypes, more than the roughly 970 shared by new patients. Newly diagnosed Graves' patients had higher TCR diversity than persistent ones.

The germline CDR1 and CDR2 sequences are WNHNN and SYGVQD (reference sequence). This CDR3 is 18 amino acids long. Trimming took 7 bases from V and 5 from J; bases not matched to a gene: 19. Another study also made use of these data, one on T cells in Graves' hyperthyroidism and ophthalmopathy. From that study: When ophthalmopathy did not progress within 18 months, Graves' hyperthyroidism was considered stable.

This chain connects TRBV10-1 to TRBJ2-3, with 9 bases lining up with TRBD2. The receptor comes from a middle-aged woman with Graves disease. Sequencing was performed on peripheral blood mononuclear cells (PBMCs), taken at new diagnosis, from a patient treated with antithyroid drugs. In DNA, the CDR3 is TGCGCCAGCATCGCCGCTAGCGGGGCGCAGGGACTTAAAGATACGCAGTATTTT. Its protein product is CASIAASGAQGLKDTQYF.